This T cell receptor (beta chain) was identified in a study of blood T cell repertoires in COVID-19. Profiling relied on immunoSEQ multiplex PCR, and the TCRdb table lists in-frame clones only, not all of them. Of hundreds of thousands of clones in the sample, approximately 90% were seen once. Trimming removed 3 bases from V and 0 bases from J; junction bases left unmatched: 10. CDR1 and CDR2 from the germline V gene are MNHEY and SMNVEV (reference sequence). This CDR3 is 18 amino acids long. The receptor's source is a woman aged 45-65 years with active or convalescent COVID-19. Sample: peripheral blood. The V gene is TRBV27, the J gene TRBJ2-2; 7 bases line up with TRBD1. The CDR3 here is CASSFLQGRSPNTGELFF. CDR3 coding DNA: TGTGCCAGCAGTTTTCTACAGGGGCGTTCCCCGAACACCGGGGAGCTGTTTTTT.